This TCR beta chain was recorded in a study of T cells in Graves' hyperthyroidism and ophthalmopathy. Study overall: Peripheral blood was acquired at first diagnosis, ahead of any therapy whatsoever. Findings and caveats of the study: A model built on 13 V-J features separated ophthalmopathy from stable hyperthyroidism. Model output signaled ophthalmopathy a median approximately 6.2 months ahead of onset.

Germline CDR1 is MDHEN and CDR2 is SYDVKM. This CDR3 is 17 amino acids long. Trimming pared 5 bases from V and 1 base from J, leaving 19 bases between. Amplified TCR beta CDR3 regions derived from RNA transcripts. The HTBI set primed first-round TCR CDR3 RT-PCR. Using its own MiXCR run on the multiplex PCR reads, TCRdb lists one record per CDR3 protein. The data contain roughly 740,000 distinct CDR3 sequences, about a sixth of them singletons. This clonotype was observed at least ten times. Its cognate antigen is unknown. The chain links TRBV28 to TRBJ2-3; the D gene is possibly TRBD1 (6 bases). The sequence derives from a man between 18 and 29 years old with Graves' hyperthyroidism. The sequenced sample was blood. CDR3 residues: CASSIPPMDSGTDTQYF. In DNA, the CDR3 is TGTGCCAGCAGTATACCCCCAATGGACAGTGGCACAGATACGCAGTATTTT. Based on the CDR3 plus reference TRBV28 and TRBJ2-3, the full variable domain is DVKVTQSSRYLVKRTGEKVFLECVQDMDHENMFWYRQDPGLGLRLIYFSYDVKMKEKGDIPEGYSVSREKKERFSLILESASTNQTSMYLCASSIPPMDSGTDTQYFGPGTRLTVL.